This TCR beta chain was observed in a study of blood T cell repertoires in COVID-19. Study background: COVID-19 samples collected from the United States, Italy and Spain covered acute and convalescent phases. In each case, the material was cDNA or gDNA derived from T cells, B-cell-depleted T cells, or PBMCs.

Measured with immunoSEQ multiplex PCR; TCRdb has only the in-frame clones, and not every one. The repertoire consists of about 480,000 clones, with approximately 87% occurring once and the leading ten covering about 2%. In terms of age and location, participants ranged from roughly 18 to 100 years and lived in around 22 US areas. Two consecutive negative NP/OP PCR tests, clearance, or resolved symptoms defined Cohort 3 recovery. Material for sequencing was PBMCs or T cells enriched from blood (not recorded which). The sequence was collected from a woman aged 40 to 55 who had recovered from COVID-19.

The CDR3 DNA reads TGTGCCAGCAGCTTGGCTCAGGGGCTCGGTGGCTACACCTTC. It yields the protein CASSLAQGLGGYTF. The chain employs TRBV5-8 and TRBJ1-2; possible D gene TRBD1, 6 bases. This CDR3 is built from 14 residues. Deletions cut 0 bases from V and 7 bases from J, with 13 bases between. Germline V gene data show CDR1 as SGHTS and CDR2 as YDEGEE.